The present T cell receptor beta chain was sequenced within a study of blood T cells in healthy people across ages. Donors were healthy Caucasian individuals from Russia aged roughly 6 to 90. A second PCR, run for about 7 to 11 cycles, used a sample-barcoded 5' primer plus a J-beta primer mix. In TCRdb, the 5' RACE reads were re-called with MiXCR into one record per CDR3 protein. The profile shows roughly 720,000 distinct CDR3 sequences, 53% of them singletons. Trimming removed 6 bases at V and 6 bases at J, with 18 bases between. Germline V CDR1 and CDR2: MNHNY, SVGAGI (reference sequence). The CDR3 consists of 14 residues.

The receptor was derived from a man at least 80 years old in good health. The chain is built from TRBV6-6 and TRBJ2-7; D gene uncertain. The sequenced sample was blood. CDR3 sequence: CASSQPGEGLEQYF. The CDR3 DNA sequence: TGTGCCAGCAGCCAACCGGGCGAAGGGCTCGAGCAGTACTTC.